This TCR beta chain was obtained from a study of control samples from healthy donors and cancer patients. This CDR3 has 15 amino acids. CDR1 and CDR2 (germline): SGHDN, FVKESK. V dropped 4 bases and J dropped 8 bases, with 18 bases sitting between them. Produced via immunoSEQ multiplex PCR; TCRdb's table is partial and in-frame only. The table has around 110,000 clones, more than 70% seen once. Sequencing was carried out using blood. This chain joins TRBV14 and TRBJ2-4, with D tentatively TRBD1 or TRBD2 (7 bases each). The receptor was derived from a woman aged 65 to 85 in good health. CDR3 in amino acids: CASSRSGTALDIQYF. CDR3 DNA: TGTGCCAGCAGCCGAAGCGGGACAGCGTTAGACATTCAGTACTTC.